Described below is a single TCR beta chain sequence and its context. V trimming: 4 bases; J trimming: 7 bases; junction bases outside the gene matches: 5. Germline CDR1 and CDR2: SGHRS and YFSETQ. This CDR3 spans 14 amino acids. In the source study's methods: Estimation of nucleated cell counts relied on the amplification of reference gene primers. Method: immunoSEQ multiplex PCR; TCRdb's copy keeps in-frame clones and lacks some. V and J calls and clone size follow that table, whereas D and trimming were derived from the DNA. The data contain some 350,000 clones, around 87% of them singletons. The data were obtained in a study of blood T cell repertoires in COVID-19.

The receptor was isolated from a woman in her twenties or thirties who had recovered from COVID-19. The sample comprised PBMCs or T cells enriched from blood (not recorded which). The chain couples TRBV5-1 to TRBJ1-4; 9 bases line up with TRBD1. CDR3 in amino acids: CASSTGGAVEKLFF. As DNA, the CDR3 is TGCGCCAGCAGCACAGGGGGCGCCGTTGAAAAACTGTTTTTT.